The source of this TCR beta chain is a study of shared T cell receptors in the human thymus. Assay used: immunoSEQ multiplex PCR; TCRdb lists only in-frame clones, some missing. In the table there are approximately 400,000 clones, more than 85% of which are singletons. V dropped 0 bases and J dropped 4; count of bases not matched to a gene: 11. CDR3 length equals 17 residues. Germline V gives CDR1 SGDLS, CDR2 YYNGEE. This sequence joins TRBV9 and TRBJ2-3; TRBD2 agrees at 7 bases. This clonotype originated in a human donor. Material: thymocytes. This chain's CDR3 is CASSVEGAGDPSDTQYF. The DNA for the CDR3 is TGTGCCAGCAGCGTAGAAGGGGCGGGAGATCCGTCAGATACGCAGTATTTT.